In its sample, the clone carrying this TCR beta chain was seen a few times. No antigen is known for it. This entry comes from a study of cytomegalovirus exposure and HLA in healthy donors. For the study at large: Sequencing of 150 million to 200 million T cells in an earlier analysis found some 100 million unique TCR beta sequences. Study observations and caveats: The authors confirmed in vitro that a few CMV-associated chains were specific for CMV antigens. Usually a TCR sequence was rare, but some public TCRs were found in many donors. Researchers reported in a later analysis that common viral pathogens appeared linked to several top clusters.

PCR primers comprised 60 Vbeta and 13 Jbeta primers. The table came from immunoSEQ multiplex PCR; TCRdb's copy has only in-frame clones and leaves some out. The data show fewer than 200,000 clones, roughly an eighth seen once. This CDR3 is 17 amino acids long. The germline gives CDR1 SGHNT, CDR2 YENEEA. Trimming took off 1 base at V and 4 bases at J, with 19 bases between the two ends. This receptor was obtained from a middle-aged man in good health and CMV-seropositive. The sample consisted of PBMCs. The chain couples TRBV11-3 to TRBJ1-2; a possible D gene is TRBD1 (5 bases). CDR3 region: CASSLGLKEGRVYGYTF. In nucleotides, the CDR3 is TGTGCCAGCAGCTTAGGACTGAAGGAGGGGCGCGTCTATGGCTACACCTTC.